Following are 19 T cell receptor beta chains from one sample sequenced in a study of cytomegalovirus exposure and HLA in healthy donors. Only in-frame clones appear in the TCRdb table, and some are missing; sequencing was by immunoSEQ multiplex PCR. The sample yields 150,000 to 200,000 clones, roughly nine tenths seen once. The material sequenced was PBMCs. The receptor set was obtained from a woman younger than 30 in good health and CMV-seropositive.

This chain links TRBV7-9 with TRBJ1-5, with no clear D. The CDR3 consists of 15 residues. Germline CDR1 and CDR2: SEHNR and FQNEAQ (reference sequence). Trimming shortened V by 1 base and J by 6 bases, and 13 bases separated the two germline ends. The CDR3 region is CASSLGGVQGQPQHF. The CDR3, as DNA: TGTGCCAGCAGCTTAGGCGGGGTTCAAGGTCAGCCCCAGCATTTT. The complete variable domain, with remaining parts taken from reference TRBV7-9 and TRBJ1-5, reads DTGVSQNPRHKITKRGQNVTFRCDPISEHNRLYWYRQTLGQGPEFLTYFQNEAQLEKSRLLSDRFSAERPKGSFSTLEIQRTEQGDSAMYLCASSLGGVQGQPQHFGDGTRLSIL.

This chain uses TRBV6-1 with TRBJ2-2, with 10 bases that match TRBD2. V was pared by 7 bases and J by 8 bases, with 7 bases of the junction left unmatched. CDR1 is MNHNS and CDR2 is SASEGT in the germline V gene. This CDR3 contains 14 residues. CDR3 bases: TGTGCCAGCAAGGAGCGGGGGGGCGGTGGGGAGCTGTTTTTT. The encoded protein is CASKERGGGGELFF.

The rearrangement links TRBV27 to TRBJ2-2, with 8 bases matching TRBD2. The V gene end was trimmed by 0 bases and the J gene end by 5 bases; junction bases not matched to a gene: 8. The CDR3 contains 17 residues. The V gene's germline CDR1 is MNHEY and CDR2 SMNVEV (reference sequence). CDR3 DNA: TGTGCCAGCAGTTTATCCTGGGCTGGGACTAGGACCGGGGAGCTGTTTTTT. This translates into CASSLSWAGTRTGELFF.

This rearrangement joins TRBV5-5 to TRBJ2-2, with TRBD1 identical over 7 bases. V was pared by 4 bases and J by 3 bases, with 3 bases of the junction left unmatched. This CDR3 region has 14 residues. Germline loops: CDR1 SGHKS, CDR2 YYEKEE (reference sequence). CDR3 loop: CASSRDSHTGELFF. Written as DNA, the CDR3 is TGTGCCAGCAGCCGGGACAGTCACACCGGGGAGCTGTTTTTT.

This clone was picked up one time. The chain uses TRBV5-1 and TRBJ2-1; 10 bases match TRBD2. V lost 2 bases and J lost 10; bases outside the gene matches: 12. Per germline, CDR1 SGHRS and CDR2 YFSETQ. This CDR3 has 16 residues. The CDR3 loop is CASSFESPSGGSEQFF. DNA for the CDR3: TGCGCCAGCAGCTTCGAGTCCCCTAGCGGGGGATCAGAGCAGTTCTTC.

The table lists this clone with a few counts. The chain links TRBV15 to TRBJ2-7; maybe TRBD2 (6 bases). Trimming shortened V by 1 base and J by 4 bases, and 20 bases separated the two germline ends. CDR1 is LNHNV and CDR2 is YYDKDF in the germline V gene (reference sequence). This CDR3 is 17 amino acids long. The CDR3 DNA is TGTGCCACCAGCAGAGCGGCCACAGGTCCCCGGGGGTACGAGCAGTACTTC. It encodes CATSRAATGPRGYEQYF.

The CDR3 reads CASSLVAGMNTEAFF. The CDR3 DNA sequence: TGTGCCAGCAGCTTAGTGGCAGGGATGAACACTGAAGCTTTCTTT. V gene TRBV7-9 combines with J gene TRBJ1-1; a weak D match, TRBD1 (5 bases). V was trimmed by 1 base and J by 0 bases, leaving 9 bases between them. Per germline, CDR1 SEHNR and CDR2 FQNEAQ (reference sequence). The CDR3 extends over 15 amino acids. Supplemented by reference TRBV7-9 and TRBJ1-1, the full variable domain reads DTGVSQNPRHKITKRGQNVTFRCDPISEHNRLYWYRQTLGQGPEFLTYFQNEAQLEKSRLLSDRFSAERPKGSFSTLEIQRTEQGDSAMYLCASSLVAGMNTEAFFGQGTRLTVV.

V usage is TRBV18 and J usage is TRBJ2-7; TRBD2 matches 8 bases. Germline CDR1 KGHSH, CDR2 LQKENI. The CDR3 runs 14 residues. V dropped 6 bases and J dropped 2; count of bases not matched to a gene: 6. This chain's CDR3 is CASSSGTRAYEQYF. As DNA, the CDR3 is TGTGCCAGCTCCTCGGGGACTAGGGCCTACGAGCAGTACTTC.

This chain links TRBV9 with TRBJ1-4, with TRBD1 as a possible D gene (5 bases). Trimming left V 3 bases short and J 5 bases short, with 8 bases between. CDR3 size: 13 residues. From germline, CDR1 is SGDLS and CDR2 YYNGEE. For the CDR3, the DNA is TGTGCCAGCAGCGCCGGGGGGAATGAAAAACTGTTTTTT. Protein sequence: CASSAGGNEKLFF.

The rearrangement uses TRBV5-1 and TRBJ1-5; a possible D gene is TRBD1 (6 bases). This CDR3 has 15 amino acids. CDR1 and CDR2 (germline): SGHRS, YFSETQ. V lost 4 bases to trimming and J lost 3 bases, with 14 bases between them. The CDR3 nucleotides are TGCGCCAGCAGCAGGGACGGACAGCACAATCAGCCCCAGCATTTT. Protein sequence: CASSRDGQHNQPQHF. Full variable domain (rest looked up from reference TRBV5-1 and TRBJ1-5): KAGVTQTPRYLIKTRGQQVTLSCSPISGHRSVSWYQQTPGQGLQFLFEYFSETQRNKGNFPGRFSGRQFSNSRSEMNVSTLELGDSALYLCASSRDGQHNQPQHFGDGTRLSIL.

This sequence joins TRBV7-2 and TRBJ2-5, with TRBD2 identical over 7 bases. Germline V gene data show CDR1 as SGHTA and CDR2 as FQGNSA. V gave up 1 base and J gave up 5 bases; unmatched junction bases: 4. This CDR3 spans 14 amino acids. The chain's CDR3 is CASSLESGKETQYF. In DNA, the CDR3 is TGTGCCAGCAGCTTAGAGAGCGGGAAGGAGACCCAGTACTTC.

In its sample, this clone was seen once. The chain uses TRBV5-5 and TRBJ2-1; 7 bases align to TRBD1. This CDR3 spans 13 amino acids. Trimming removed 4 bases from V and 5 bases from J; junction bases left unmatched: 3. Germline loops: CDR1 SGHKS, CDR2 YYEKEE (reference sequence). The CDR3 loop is CASSRQGNNEQFF. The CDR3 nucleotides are TGTGCCAGCAGCCGACAGGGCAACAATGAGCAGTTCTTC.

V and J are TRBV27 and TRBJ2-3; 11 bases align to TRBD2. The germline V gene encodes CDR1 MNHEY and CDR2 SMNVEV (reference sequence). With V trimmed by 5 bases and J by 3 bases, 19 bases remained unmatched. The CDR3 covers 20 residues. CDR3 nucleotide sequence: TGTGCCAGCAGTCCCTCGCGGGGGGCGCAGCCTAGCGGGAGGACAGATACGCAGTATTTT. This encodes CASSPSRGAQPSGRTDTQYF.

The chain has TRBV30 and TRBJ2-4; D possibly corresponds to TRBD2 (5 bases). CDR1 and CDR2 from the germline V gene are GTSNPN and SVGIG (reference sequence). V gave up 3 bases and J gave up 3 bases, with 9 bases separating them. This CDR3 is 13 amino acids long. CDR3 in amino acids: CAWRPGNKNIQYF. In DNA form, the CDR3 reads TGTGCCTGGAGACCCGGGAACAAAAACATTCAGTACTTC.

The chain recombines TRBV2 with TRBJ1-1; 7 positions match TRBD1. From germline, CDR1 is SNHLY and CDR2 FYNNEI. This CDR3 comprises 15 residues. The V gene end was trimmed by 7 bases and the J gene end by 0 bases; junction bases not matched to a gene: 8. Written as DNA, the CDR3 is TGTGCCAGCAAGGTCCTTGGGACAGTGAACACTGAAGCTTTCTTT. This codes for CASKVLGTVNTEAFF.

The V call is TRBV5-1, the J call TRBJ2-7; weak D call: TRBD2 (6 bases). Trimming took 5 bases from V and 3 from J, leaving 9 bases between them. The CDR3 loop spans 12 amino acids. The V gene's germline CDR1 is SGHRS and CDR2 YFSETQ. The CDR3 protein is CASRGGGYEQYF. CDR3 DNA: TGCGCCAGCAGGGGGGGAGGCTACGAGCAGTACTTC.

The CDR3 DNA is TGTGCCAGCGGAACTCTAGCGGGAAACAATGAGCAGTTCTTC. This sequence encodes CASGTLAGNNEQFF. This chain connects TRBV28 to TRBJ2-1; TRBD2 aligns across 9 bases. There are 14 residues in the CDR3. Trimming cost V 8 bases and J 5 bases; bases outside gene matches: 7. Germline V gene sequence: CDR1 MDHEN, CDR2 SYDVKM.

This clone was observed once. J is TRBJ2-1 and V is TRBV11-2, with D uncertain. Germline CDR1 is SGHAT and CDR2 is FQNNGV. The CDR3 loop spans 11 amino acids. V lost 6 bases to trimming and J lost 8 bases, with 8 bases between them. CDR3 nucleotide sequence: TGTGCCAGCAGAATCCATGATGAGCAGTTCTTC. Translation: CASRIHDEQFF.

The CDR3 sequence is CASSRQQVNYGYTF. The CDR3 coding sequence is TGTGCCAGCAGCCGCCAACAGGTGAACTATGGCTACACCTTC. V and J are TRBV5-4 and TRBJ1-2; D may be TRBD1 (5 bases). The CDR3 length is 14 residues. The V gene's germline CDR1 is SGHNT and CDR2 YYREEE (reference sequence). Trimming shortened V by 4 bases and J by 2 bases, and 12 bases separated the two germline ends.